This T cell receptor beta chain was observed in a study of blood T cells in healthy people across ages. A second PCR of roughly 7 to 11 cycles used a sample-barcoded 5' primer and a J-beta primer mix. TCRdb independently ran MiXCR on the 5' RACE reads; one entry per CDR3 protein. The data contain hundreds of thousands of distinct CDR3 sequences, more than 50% of them singletons. The CDR3 consists of 13 residues. From germline, CDR1 is SGHRS and CDR2 YFSETQ. As regards this clonotype: A read error may produce the germline difference seen at one junction end.

The genes are TRBV5-1 and TRBJ2-5; 8 bases map to TRBD2. Material for sequencing was blood. This TCR was sampled from a middle-aged man in good health. CDR3 sequence reads: CASRTGLGETQDF. The CDR3 DNA is TGCGCCAGCCGGACGGGACTAGGGGAGACCCAGGACTTC.